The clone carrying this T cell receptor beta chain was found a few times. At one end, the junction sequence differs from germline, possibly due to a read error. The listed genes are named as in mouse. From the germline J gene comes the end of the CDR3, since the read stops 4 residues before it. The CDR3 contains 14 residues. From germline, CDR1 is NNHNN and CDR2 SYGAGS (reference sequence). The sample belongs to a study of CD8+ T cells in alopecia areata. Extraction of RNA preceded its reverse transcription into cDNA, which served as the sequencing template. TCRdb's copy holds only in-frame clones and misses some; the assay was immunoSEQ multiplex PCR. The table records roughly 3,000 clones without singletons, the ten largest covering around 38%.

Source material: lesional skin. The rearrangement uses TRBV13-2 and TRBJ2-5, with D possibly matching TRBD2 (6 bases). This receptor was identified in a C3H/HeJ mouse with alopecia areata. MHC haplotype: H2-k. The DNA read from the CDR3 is TGTGCCAGCAGTGATCGCCTGGGGCAAGAC. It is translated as CASSDRLGQD. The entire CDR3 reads CASSDRLGQDTQYF.